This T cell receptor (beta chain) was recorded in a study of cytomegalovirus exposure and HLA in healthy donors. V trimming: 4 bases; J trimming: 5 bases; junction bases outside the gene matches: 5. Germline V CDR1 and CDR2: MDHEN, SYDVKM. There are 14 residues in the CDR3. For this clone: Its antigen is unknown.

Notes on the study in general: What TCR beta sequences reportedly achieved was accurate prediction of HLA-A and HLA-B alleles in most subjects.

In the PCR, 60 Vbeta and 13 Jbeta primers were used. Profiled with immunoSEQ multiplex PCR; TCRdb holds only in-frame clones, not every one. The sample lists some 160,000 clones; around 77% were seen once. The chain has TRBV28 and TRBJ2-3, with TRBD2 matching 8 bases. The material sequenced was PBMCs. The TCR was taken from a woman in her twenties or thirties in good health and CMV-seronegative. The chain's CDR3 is CASSWGTSRDTQYF. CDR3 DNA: TGTGCCAGCAGTTGGGGGACTAGTCGAGATACGCAGTATTTT. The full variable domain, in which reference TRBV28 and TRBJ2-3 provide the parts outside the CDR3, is DVKVTQSSRYLVKRTGEKVFLECVQDMDHENMFWYRQDPGLGLRLIYFSYDVKMKEKGDIPEGYSVSREKKERFSLILESASTNQTSMYLCASSWGTSRDTQYFGPGTRLTVL.